The 30 T cell receptor beta chains reported below all come from one sample, sequenced in a study of PD-1 blockade in mismatch repair-deficient tumors. TCRdb keeps only in-frame clones here, not all; method: immunoSEQ multiplex PCR. This table holds under 75,000 clones, approximately 90% found once. This specimen consisted of peripheral blood, obtained 52 weeks after starting pembrolizumab. Every receptor here comes from an adult with mismatch repair-deficient cancer.

J is TRBJ2-2 and V is TRBV19; perhaps TRBD2 as D (6 bases). In germline, CDR1 is LNHDA, CDR2 SQIVND (reference sequence). The CDR3 sequence is 17 residues long. Trimming removed 0 bases at V and 5 bases at J, with 16 bases between. Here the CDR3 DNA reads TGTGCCAGTAGTATAGAGAAGAGGGGAGGAAGGACCGGGGAGCTGTTTTTT. Its translation is CASSIEKRGGRTGELFF.

V and J are TRBV20-1 and TRBJ2-7, with D uncertain. CDR3 size: 11 residues. Germline V gene lookup returns CDR1 DFQATT and CDR2 SNEGSKA (reference sequence). Trimming took off 6 bases at V and 4 bases at J, with 10 bases between the two ends. Here the CDR3 reads CSALAIYEQYF. In nucleotides, the CDR3 is TGCAGTGCCCTCGCGATATACGAGCAGTACTTC.

The V and J genes are TRBV23-1 and TRBJ1-5, with 9 positions matching TRBD1. Being an ORF, TRBV23-1 has a function that is uncertain. This CDR3 spans 18 amino acids. With V trimmed by 3 bases and J by 0 bases, 9 bases remained unmatched. CDR3 loop: CASSHPGTGNGSNQPQHF. The CDR3 DNA follows: TGCGCCAGCAGTCATCCCGGGACAGGGAATGGTAGCAATCAGCCCCAGCATTTT.

This clone was seen a few times. The chain carries TRBV6-1 and TRBJ1-5; D unclear. Germline values: CDR1 MNHNS, CDR2 SASEGT. V shed 4 bases and J shed 0 bases, with 7 bases lying between them. This CDR3 has 14 amino acids. As DNA, the CDR3 is TGTGCCAGCAGTGGGATCACTAGCAATCAGCCCCAGCATTTT. It translates to CASSGITSNQPQHF.

V usage is TRBV4-1 and J usage is TRBJ2-1; D is undetermined. The V gene's germline CDR1 is MGHRA and CDR2 YSYEKL. The CDR3 is 18 amino acids. Trimming removed 4 bases at V and 0 bases at J, with 19 bases between. This CDR3 reads CASSPFDSQRSSYNEQFF. In DNA, the CDR3 is TGCGCCAGCAGCCCCTTCGATTCGCAGAGAAGCTCCTACAATGAGCAGTTCTTC.

The chain couples TRBV28 to TRBJ2-1; no clear D gene. The CDR3 has 17 residues. Trimming removed 3 bases at V and 0 bases at J, with 15 bases between. Germline V CDR1 and CDR2: MDHEN, SYDVKM. CDR3 DNA sequence: TGTGCCAGCAGTTTCCTCTGGGAATCGAGCTCCTACAATGAGCAGTTCTTC. Translating it yields CASSFLWESSSYNEQFF.

This chain uses TRBV27 with TRBJ1-2, with TRBD1 as a possible D gene (5 bases). CDR3 length: 12 residues. Germline CDR1 and CDR2: MNHEY and SMNVEV (reference sequence). V gave up 10 bases and J gave up 8 bases, with 17 bases separating them. The CDR3 DNA sequence: TGTGCCACCTTTGGTGGGGCCCAGGGCTACACCTTC. Its protein is CATFGGAQGYTF.

The chain uses TRBV9 and TRBJ2-7; D uncertain. V lost 5 bases to trimming and J lost 1 base, with 16 bases between them. The germline gives CDR1 SGDLS, CDR2 YYNGEE. The CDR3 consists of 15 residues. The CDR3 protein is CASSPMDGPSYEQYF. The CDR3 DNA is TGTGCCAGCAGTCCCATGGACGGTCCTTCCTACGAGCAGTACTTC.

V and J are TRBV7-9 and TRBJ2-7; D remains ambiguous. The CDR3 spans 14 residues. The V gene's germline CDR1 is SEHNR and CDR2 FQNEAQ (reference sequence). Trimming took 5 bases from V and 1 from J, leaving 12 bases between them. The DNA of the CDR3 is TGTGCCAGCAGCCTAGTCTACGGATCCTACGAGCAGTACTTC. Translated, it gives CASSLVYGSYEQYF.

The CDR3 spells CASSFGGQGDTEAFF. CDR3 DNA: TGTGCCAGCAGCTTCGGGGGGCAGGGAGACACTGAAGCTTTCTTT. This chain joins TRBV7-9 and TRBJ1-1; possibly TRBD1 for D (6 bases). This CDR3 spans 15 amino acids. CDR1 SEHNR and CDR2 FQNEAQ come from the germline V gene (reference sequence). V shed 3 bases and J shed 3 bases, with 14 bases lying between them.

The gene calls are TRBV6-5 and TRBJ1-2; perhaps TRBD1 as D (5 bases). V was cut by 0 bases and J by 6 bases, with 14 bases left in between. Germline CDR1 is MNHEY and CDR2 is SVGAGI. This CDR3 is built from 15 residues. Here the CDR3 DNA reads TGTGCCAGCAGTTACTCAGCGGGGACGGGGGATGGCTACACCTTC. Translating gives CASSYSAGTGDGYTF.

CDR3 residues: CASSLGDNNEQFF. CDR3 in DNA: TGTGCCAGCAGCTTAGGAGATAACAATGAGCAGTTCTTC. The chain carries TRBV7-9 and TRBJ2-1; D is unclear. Trimming left V 1 base short and J 5 bases short, with 6 bases between. Germline CDR1 is SEHNR and CDR2 is FQNEAQ (reference sequence). The CDR3 extends over 13 amino acids.

This sequence joins TRBV14 and TRBJ1-2, with D uncertain. Per germline, CDR1 SGHDN and CDR2 FVKESK. The CDR3 runs 18 residues. V lost 1 base and J lost 8, with 26 bases in between. The CDR3 DNA reads as TGTGCCAGCAGCCAAGTACACGTTCCACAGCCTACAAGCCGGGGCTACACCTTC. This gives the protein CASSQVHVPQPTSRGYTF.

The V call is TRBV13, the J call TRBJ2-1; TRBD1 matches 7 bases. CDR3 length equals 11 residues. The V and J ends lost 4 bases and 10 bases, in that order; junction bases with no gene match: 1. Germline-derived CDR1 and CDR2 are PRHDT and FYEKMQ (reference sequence). The CDR3 sequence is CASSSGGEQFF. Here the CDR3 DNA reads TGTGCCAGCAGCTCAGGGGGAGAGCAGTTCTTC.

V and J are TRBV5-4 and TRBJ2-1; TRBD2 aligns across 11 bases. CDR3 size: 16 residues. Per the germline V gene, CDR1 is SGHNT and CDR2 is YYREEE (reference sequence). The J segment lost 9 bases and the V segment lost 3 bases, leaving 11 bases of the junction unmatched. This CDR3 is CASSWDLAGGLSEQFF. CDR3 bases: TGTGCCAGCAGCTGGGATCTAGCGGGAGGTCTTAGTGAGCAGTTCTTC.

The V gene is TRBV5-1, the J gene TRBJ2-5; either TRBD1 or TRBD2 may supply D (5 bases each). Trimming removed 5 bases from V and 1 base from J, with 12 bases in between. The CDR3 runs 14 residues. Germline V gene lookup returns CDR1 SGHRS and CDR2 YFSETQ. CDR3 coding DNA: TGCGCCAGCAGAGTTCAGGGACCCCAAGAGACCCAGTACTTC. It codes for CASRVQGPQETQYF.

The chain is built from TRBV6-5 and TRBJ1-1, with D perhaps matching TRBD1 (6 bases). The V end was cut by 6 bases, the J end by 3 bases, with 14 bases between. The germline V gene has CDR1 MNHEY and CDR2 SVGAGI. CDR3 size: 14 residues. CDR3 region: CASSLGEGDTEAFF. DNA of the CDR3: TGTGCCAGCAGCCTCGGGGAGGGGGACACTGAAGCTTTCTTT.

The chain couples TRBV5-6 to TRBJ2-3; 7 nucleotides align to TRBD1. The germline V gene has CDR1 SGHDT and CDR2 YYEEEE. The CDR3 loop spans 17 amino acids. J was trimmed by 1 base and V by 4 bases; bases with no gene match: 12. CDR3 in amino acids: CASSAKTGTDRTDTQYF. CDR3 DNA sequence: TGTGCCAGCAGCGCCAAGACCGGGACAGACCGCACAGATACGCAGTATTTT.

Only one count was recorded for this clone. The J gene is TRBJ2-7, the V gene TRBV30, with D tentatively TRBD2 (7 bases). This CDR3 is 13 amino acids long. Germline V gives CDR1 GTSNPN, CDR2 SVGIG (reference sequence). Trimming removed 0 bases from V and 5 bases from J, with 11 bases in between. In nucleotides, the CDR3 is TGTGCCTGGAGTGTATCGGGGGGCCACGAGCAGTACTTC. It is translated as CAWSVSGGHEQYF.

This chain links TRBV11-2 with TRBJ2-1; no definite D call. The CDR3 length is 12 residues. Germline V lookup: CDR1 SGHAT, CDR2 FQNNGV. Trimming removed 5 bases at V and 10 bases at J, with 12 bases between. The CDR3 DNA is TGTGCCAGCAGCCCCAGCCTGGGAGAGCAGTTCTTC. It is translated as CASSPSLGEQFF.

The V gene is TRBV11-3, the J gene TRBJ2-7; 8 bases align to TRBD1. Germline CDR1 and CDR2: SGHNT and YENEEA. The V and J ends lost 3 bases and 5 bases, in that order; junction bases with no gene match: 9. The CDR3 consists of 15 residues. The CDR3 nucleotides are TGTGCCAGCAGCTTGCCTCTTACAGGGGGAAACGAGCAGTACTTC. As protein: CASSLPLTGGNEQYF.

This chain connects TRBV7-2 to TRBJ2-7, with a weak D call TRBD2 (7 bases). V was cut by 3 bases and J by 7 bases, with 13 bases left in between. The CDR3 runs 13 residues. CDR1 SGHTA and CDR2 FQGNSA come from the germline V gene. The CDR3 sequence is CASSLNSGTEQYF. The CDR3 nucleotides read TGTGCCAGCAGCTTGAACAGCGGGACAGAGCAGTACTTC.

The chain joins TRBV4-1 to TRBJ1-1, with 7 bases identical to TRBD1. J lost 1 base, V lost 1 base, and 0 bases had no gene match. Germline V gives CDR1 MGHRA, CDR2 YSYEKL. The CDR3 consists of 14 residues. The CDR3, as DNA: TGCGCCAGCAGCCAAGGACAGGGGAACACTGAAGCTTTCTTT. Translating it yields CASSQGQGNTEAFF.

The genes are TRBV25-1 and TRBJ2-7, with D perhaps TRBD2 (6 bases). Trimming stripped 4 bases from V and 2 bases from J, with 12 bases between. Germline-derived CDR1 and CDR2 are MGHDK and SYGVNS. The CDR3 has 14 amino acids. CDR3 in amino acids: CASSGKRGTYEQYF. CDR3 nucleotide sequence: TGTGCCAGCAGTGGTAAACGGGGGACCTACGAGCAGTACTTC.

This chain uses TRBV4-2 with TRBJ1-5; 9 bases line up with TRBD1. V dropped 2 bases and J dropped 7; count of bases not matched to a gene: 18. From germline, CDR1 is LGHNA and CDR2 YNFKEQ. The CDR3 has 19 residues. CDR3: CASSQSFTRTGVKGQPQHF. The CDR3 DNA follows: TGTGCCAGCAGCCAATCCTTCACACGGACAGGGGTGAAGGGCCAGCCCCAGCATTTT.

The rearrangement joins TRBV2 to TRBJ2-3, with a tentative D call TRBD2 (5 bases). V dropped 6 bases and J dropped 1 base, with 17 bases sitting between them. In germline, CDR1 is SNHLY, CDR2 FYNNEI. The CDR3 has 16 amino acids. The CDR3 bases are TGTGCCAGCAGCGATGTGTTTGACGGGGGCACAGATACGCAGTATTTT. It encodes CASSDVFDGGTDTQYF.

V usage is TRBV7-9 and J usage is TRBJ2-1; no reliable D call. Germline-derived CDR1 and CDR2 are SEHNR and FQNEAQ (reference sequence). The V and J ends lost 2 bases and 7 bases respectively, with 6 bases between them. The CDR3 contains 12 residues. This CDR3 is CASSLSDNEQFF. The CDR3 DNA reads as TGTGCCAGCAGCTTATCCGATAATGAGCAGTTCTTC.

The rearrangement links TRBV4-3 to TRBJ2-7; D not certain. This CDR3 region has 15 residues. V lost 0 bases and J lost 5, with 14 bases in between. In germline, CDR1 is LGHNA, CDR2 YSLEER. The CDR3 sequence is CASSQESATAHEQYF. The CDR3 coding sequence is TGCGCCAGCAGCCAAGAATCGGCCACCGCCCACGAGCAGTACTTC.

This chain joins TRBV28 and TRBJ2-1; 10 bases agree with TRBD1. Germline V gene data show CDR1 as MDHEN and CDR2 as SYDVKM. The CDR3 length is 15 residues. Germline trimming cut 6 bases from V and 8 bases from J; bases unmatched to any gene: 10. The CDR3 spells CASRLPGQGIDEQFF. The CDR3 DNA reads as TGTGCCAGCAGGTTACCGGGACAGGGGATTGATGAGCAGTTCTTC.

This clone turned up a few times. The V and J genes are TRBV6-1 and TRBJ2-1; maybe TRBD2 (6 bases). The V gene's germline CDR1 is MNHNS and CDR2 SASEGT. The V end was cut by 3 bases, the J end by 0 bases, with 15 bases between. This CDR3 comprises 17 residues. The CDR3 is CASSDPGTSSSYNEQFF. CDR3 DNA: TGTGCCAGCAGTGACCCGGGGACTTCCAGCTCCTACAATGAGCAGTTCTTC.